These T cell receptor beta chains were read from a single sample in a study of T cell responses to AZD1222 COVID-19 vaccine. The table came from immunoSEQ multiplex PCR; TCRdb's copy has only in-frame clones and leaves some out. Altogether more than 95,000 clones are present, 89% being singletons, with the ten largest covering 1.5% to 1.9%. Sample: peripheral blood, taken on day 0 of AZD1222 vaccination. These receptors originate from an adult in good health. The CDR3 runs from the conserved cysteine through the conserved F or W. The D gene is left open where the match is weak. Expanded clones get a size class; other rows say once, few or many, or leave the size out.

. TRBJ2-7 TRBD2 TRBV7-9 TGTGCCAGCAGCACGAAGCGGGAGGGGCACTACGAGCAGTACTTC CASSTKREGHYEQYF
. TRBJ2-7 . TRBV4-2 TGTGCCAGCAGCCAAGTACTAGAAACCTACGAGCAGTACTTC CASSQVLETYEQYF
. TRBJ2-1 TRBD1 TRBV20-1 TGCAGTGCTAGTGGGACAGGGACCTACAATGAGCAGTTCTTC CSASGTGTYNEQFF
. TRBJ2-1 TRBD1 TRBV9 TGTGCCAGCAGCTACACAGGGGGAACGGGTGAGCAGTTCTTC CASSYTGGTGEQFF
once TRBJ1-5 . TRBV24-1 TGTGCCACCAGTGATTCATCCTACGATCAGCCCCAGCATTTT CATSDSSYDQPQHF
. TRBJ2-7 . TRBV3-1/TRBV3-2 TGTGCCAGCAGCCAAGTGGGGGGAAACGAGCAGTACTTC CASSQVGGNEQYF
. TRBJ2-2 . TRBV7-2 TGTGCCAGCAGCTTAGAGGGGGGGGCGGGCGGGGAGCTGTTTTTT CASSLEGGAGGELFF
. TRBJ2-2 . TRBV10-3 TGTGCCATCGCCCCGAGGGTAGGGGAGCTGTTTTTT CAIAPRVGELFF
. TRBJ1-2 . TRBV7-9 TGTGCCAGCAGCCGAGGTGGACAAGAGTATGGCTACACCTTC CASSRGGQEYGYTF
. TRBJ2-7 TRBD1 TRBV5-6 TGTGCCAGCAGCGGAGGCCAGACAGGGTATTACACCTACGAGCAGTACTTC CASSGGQTGYYTYEQYF
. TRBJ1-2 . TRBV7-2 TGTGCCAGCAGCCCGGGGGGGGACCTTGCTGGCTACACCTTC CASSPGGDLAGYTF
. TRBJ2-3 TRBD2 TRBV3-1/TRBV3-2 TGTGCCAGCAGCCAAGATCCTAGCGGGAGGGCCCCAGTCACAGATACGCAGTATTTT CASSQDPSGRAPVTDTQYF
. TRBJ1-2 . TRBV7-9 TGTGCCACCCAGCTCCCCTCTGGGGCGGGTGGCTACACCTTC CATQLPSGAGGYTF
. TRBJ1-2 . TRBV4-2 TGTGCCAGCAGCCAAGAATGGGGATTTGGCTACACCTTC CASSQEWGFGYTF
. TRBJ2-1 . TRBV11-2 TGTGCCAGCAGCTTAGTTAAAGTGGATGAGCAGTTCTTC CASSLVKVDEQFF
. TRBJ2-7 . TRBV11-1 TGTGCCAGCGCCCTAGGAGAGGGAGATGAGCAGTACTTC CASALGEGDEQYF
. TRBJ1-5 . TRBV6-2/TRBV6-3 TGTGCCAGCAGTTACGGCAGACAATTTAATCAGCCCCAGCATTTT CASSYGRQFNQPQHF
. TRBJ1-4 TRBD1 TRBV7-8 TGTGCCAGCAGCTTTGACAGGGGGGATGAAAAACTGTTTTTT CASSFDRGDEKLFF
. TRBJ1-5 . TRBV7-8 TGTGCCAGCAGCTCATGGGCCGGGATAAATCAGCCCCAGCATTTT CASSSWAGINQPQHF
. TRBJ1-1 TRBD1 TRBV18 TGTGCCAGCTCACCGCCACGACAGGGAGGGCACACTGAAGCTTTCTTT CASSPPRQGGHTEAFF
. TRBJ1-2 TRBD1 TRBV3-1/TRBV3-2 TGTGCCAGCAGCGCACTTAAGGGACAGGGGGCGCAGGACAACTATGGCTACACCTTC CASSALKGQGAQDNYGYTF
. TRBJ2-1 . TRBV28 TGTGCCAGCAGTACAGGACAAACCTACAATGAGCAGTTCTTC CASSTGQTYNEQFF
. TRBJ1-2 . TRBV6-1 TGTGCCAGCAGTGAACTACAGGTCATCTATGGCTACACCTTC CASSELQVIYGYTF
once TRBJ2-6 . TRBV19 TGTGCCAGTAGTATAGGGGGGGCTCTCTCTGAGGCCAACGTCCTGACTTTC CASSIGGALSEANVLTF
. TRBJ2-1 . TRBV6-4 TGTGCCAGCAGTGATAATAGTTTGGGCTCCTACAATGAGCAGTTCTTC CASSDNSLGSYNEQFF
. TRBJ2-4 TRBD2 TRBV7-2 TGTGCCAGCAGCTTAGAAGGGAGGGGGACTAGCGGGGACATTCAGTACTTC CASSLEGRGTSGDIQYF
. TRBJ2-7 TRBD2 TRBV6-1 TGTGCCAGCAGTGAATCGGGACTAGCGGGAGCTTACGAGCAGTACTTC CASSESGLAGAYEQYF
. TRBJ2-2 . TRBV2 TGTGCCAGCATAACCAAATCCGGCACCGGGGAGCTGTTTTTT CASITKSGTGELFF
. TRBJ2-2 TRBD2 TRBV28 TGTGCCAGCAGTTCTCCCGCGAGCGGGAGGGACGGGGAGCTGTTTTTT CASSSPASGRDGELFF
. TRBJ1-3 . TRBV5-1 TGCGCCAGCAGCCGCGTAGCTAGTCAAGATTCCGACGGAAACACCATATATTTT CASSRVASQDSDGNTIYF
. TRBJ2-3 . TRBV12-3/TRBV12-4 TGTGCCAGCAGTTTCCAGGGGGATACGCAGTATTTT CASSFQGDTQYF
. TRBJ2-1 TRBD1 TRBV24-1 TGTGCCACCAGTGATAGGGACCGGGACAGGGGGCATGAGCAGTTCTTC CATSDRDRDRGHEQFF
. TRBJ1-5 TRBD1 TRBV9 TGTGCCAGCAGCGTAGGCCTGGGGAAACAGGGGTCCATCAATCAGCCCCAGCATTTT CASSVGLGKQGSINQPQHF
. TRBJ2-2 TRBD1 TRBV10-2 TGCGCCAGTAACCAGGGGGCCGGGGAGCTGTTTTTT CASNQGAGELFF
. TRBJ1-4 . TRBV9 TGTGCCAGCAGCGTAGGAGGGACTAATGAAAAACTGTTTTTT CASSVGGTNEKLFF
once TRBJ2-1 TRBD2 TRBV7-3 TGTGCCAGCAGTCACTATACTAGCGGGAGGGGGAATGAGCAGTTCTTC CASSHYTSGRGNEQFF
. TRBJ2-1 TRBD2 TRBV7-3 TGTGCCAGCAGACAACTAGCGGGGGGTTACAATGAGCAGTTCTTC CASRQLAGGYNEQFF
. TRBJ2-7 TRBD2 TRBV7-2 TGTGCCAGCAGCTTAGGTGCTAGCGGGACCTTAACCCCCTACGAGCAGTACTTC CASSLGASGTLTPYEQYF
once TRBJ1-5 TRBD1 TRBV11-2 TGTGCCAGCAGCCCGACAGGGAATAGCAATCAGCCCCAGCATTTT CASSPTGNSNQPQHF
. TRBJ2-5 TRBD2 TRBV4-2 TGTGCCAGCAGCCAAGATTTAGGACTAGCGGGAGGGGGGCCGTACTTC CASSQDLGLAGGGPYF
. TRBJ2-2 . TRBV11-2 TGTGCCAGCAGCTTAGGGTCTGTTTCGGGGGAGCTGTTTTTT CASSLGSVSGELFF
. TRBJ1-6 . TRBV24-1 TGTGCCACCGACCGAGACACCAATAATTCACCCCTCCACTTT CATDRDTNNSPLHF
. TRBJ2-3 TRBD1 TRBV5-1 TGCGCCAGCAGCTCCCTTACACCGGGACAGGGCACAGATACGCAGTATTTT CASSSLTPGQGTDTQYF
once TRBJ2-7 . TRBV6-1 TGTGCCAGCAGTGATACAGGTACCTACGAGCAGTACTTC CASSDTGTYEQYF
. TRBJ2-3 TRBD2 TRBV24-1 TGTGCCACCAGTGACTCGCGGGAGACCACAGATACGCAGTATTTT CATSDSRETTDTQYF
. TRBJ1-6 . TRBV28 TGTGCCAGCAGTCACCCCTTCGTGGGACGGAGTAATGTTAATTCACCCCTCCACTTT CASSHPFVGRSNVNSPLHF
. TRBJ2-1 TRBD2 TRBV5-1 TGCGCCAGCAGCTTGGCGTTCGGGACTAGCGATCTGAGTGAGCAGTTCTTC CASSLAFGTSDLSEQFF
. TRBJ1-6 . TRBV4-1 TGCGCCAGCAGCTATCAGGAAGAGGGTTCACCCCTCCACTTT CASSYQEEGSPLHF